This T cell receptor beta chain comes out of a study of blood T cell repertoires in COVID-19. Study background: Material from acute and convalescent COVID-19 was sourced from the United States, Italy and Spain.

The count of this clone is one. Those who participated ranged in age from roughly 18 to 89 years and resided in under 25 US areas. Participant reports of clinical history set cohort assignment. Germline V gene data show CDR1 as LGHNA and CDR2 as YSLEER. CDR3 length: 13 residues. V gave up 4 bases and J gave up 3 bases; unmatched junction bases: 2. Sequencing used immunoSEQ multiplex PCR; TCRdb keeps in-frame clones, though not all of them. The repertoire holds 130,000 to 150,000 clones, with roughly 90% as singletons. Specimen: PBMCs or T cells enriched from blood (not recorded which). This chain connects TRBV4-3 to TRBJ2-7, with 8 bases aligning to TRBD1. The TCR comes from a woman in her twenties or thirties with acute COVID-19. For the CDR3, the DNA is TGCGCCAGCAGCCTAGACAGGGGCTACGAGCAGTACTTC. It is translated as CASSLDRGYEQYF.